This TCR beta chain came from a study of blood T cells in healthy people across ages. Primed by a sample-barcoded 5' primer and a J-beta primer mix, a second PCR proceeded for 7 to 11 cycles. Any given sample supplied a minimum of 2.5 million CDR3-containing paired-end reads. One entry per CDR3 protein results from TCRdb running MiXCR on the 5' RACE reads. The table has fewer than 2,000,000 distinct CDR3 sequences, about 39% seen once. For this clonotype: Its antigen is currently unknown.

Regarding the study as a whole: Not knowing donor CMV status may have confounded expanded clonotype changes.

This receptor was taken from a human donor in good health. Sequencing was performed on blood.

This CDR3 reads CASGLVKGLGTGTQYF. The CDR3, as DNA: TGTGCTAGTGGTTTGGTAAAGGGACTAGGGACCGGGACCCAGTACTTC. This chain connects TRBV12-5 to TRBJ2-7; 8 bases agree with TRBD2. The better agreement between TRBJ2-5 and the DNA end casts doubt on the J call. The CDR3 has 16 amino acids. Looked up from germline, CDR1 is LGHNT and CDR2 is FRNRAP.